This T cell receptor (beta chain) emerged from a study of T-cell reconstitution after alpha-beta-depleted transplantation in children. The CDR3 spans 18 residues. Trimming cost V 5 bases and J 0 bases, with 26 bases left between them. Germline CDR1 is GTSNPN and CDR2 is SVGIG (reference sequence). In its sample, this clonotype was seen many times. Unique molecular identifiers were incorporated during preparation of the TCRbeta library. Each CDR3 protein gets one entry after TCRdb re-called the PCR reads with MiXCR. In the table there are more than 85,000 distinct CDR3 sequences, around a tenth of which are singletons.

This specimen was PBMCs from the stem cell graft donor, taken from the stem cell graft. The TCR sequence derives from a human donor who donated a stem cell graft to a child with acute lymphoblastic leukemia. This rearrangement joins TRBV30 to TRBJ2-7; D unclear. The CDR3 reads CAWRARLLRSFVSYEQYF. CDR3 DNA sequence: TGTGCCTGGCGAGCCCGACTTCTCAGGTCCTTTGTCTCCTACGAGCAGTACTTC. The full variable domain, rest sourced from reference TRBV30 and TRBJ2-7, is SQTIHQWPATLVQPVGSPLSLECTVEGTSNPNLYWYRQAAGRGLQLLFYSVGIGQISSEVPQNLSASRPQDRQFILSSKKLLLSDSGFYLCAWRARLLRSFVSYEQYFGPGTRLTVT.